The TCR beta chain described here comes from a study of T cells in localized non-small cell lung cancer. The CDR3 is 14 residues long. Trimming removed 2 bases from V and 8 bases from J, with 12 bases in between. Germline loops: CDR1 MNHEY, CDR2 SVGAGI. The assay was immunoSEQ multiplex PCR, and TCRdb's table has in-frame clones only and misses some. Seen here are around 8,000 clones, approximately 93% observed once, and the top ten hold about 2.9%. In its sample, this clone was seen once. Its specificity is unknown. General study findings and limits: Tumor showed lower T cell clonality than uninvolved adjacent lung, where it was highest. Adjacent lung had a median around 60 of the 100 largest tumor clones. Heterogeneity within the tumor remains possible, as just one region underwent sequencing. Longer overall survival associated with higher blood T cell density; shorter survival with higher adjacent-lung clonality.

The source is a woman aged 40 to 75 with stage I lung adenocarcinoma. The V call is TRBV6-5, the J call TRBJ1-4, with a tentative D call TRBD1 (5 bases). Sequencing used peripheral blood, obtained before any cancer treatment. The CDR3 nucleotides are TGTGCCAGCAGTTACGGGCAGGGCCGGGAAAAACTGTTTTTT. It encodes CASSYGQGREKLFF.